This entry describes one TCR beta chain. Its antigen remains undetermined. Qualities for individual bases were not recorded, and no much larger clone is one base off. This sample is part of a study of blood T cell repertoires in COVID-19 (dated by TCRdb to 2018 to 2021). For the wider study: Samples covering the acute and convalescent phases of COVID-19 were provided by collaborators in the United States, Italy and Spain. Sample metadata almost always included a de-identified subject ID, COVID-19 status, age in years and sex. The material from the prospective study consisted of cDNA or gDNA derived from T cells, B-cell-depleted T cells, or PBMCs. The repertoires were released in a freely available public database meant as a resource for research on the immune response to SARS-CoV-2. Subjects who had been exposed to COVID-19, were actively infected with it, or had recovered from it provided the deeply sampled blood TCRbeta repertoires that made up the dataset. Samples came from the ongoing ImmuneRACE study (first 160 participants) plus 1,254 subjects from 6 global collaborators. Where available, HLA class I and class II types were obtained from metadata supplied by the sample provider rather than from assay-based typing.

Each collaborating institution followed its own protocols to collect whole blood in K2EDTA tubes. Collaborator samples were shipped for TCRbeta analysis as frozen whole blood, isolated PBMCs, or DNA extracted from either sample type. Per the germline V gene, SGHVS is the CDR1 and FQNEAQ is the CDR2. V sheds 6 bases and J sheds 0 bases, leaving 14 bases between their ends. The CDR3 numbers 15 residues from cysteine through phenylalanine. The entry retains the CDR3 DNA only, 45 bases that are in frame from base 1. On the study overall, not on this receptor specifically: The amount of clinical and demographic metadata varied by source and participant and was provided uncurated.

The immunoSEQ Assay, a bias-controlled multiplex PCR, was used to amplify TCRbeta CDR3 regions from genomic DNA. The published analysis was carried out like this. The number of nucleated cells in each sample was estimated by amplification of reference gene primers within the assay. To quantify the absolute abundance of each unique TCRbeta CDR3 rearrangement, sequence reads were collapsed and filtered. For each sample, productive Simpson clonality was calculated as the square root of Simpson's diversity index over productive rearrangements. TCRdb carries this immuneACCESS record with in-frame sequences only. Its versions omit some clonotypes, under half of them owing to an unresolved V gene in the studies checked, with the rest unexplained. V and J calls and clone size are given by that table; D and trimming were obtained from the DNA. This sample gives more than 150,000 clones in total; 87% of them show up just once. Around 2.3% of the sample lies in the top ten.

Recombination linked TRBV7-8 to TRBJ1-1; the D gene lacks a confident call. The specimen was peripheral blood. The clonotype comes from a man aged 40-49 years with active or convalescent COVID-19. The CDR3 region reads CASSPKRELNTEAFF. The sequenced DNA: TGTGCCAGCAGTCCGAAGCGGGAACTGAACACTGAAGCTTTCTTT.